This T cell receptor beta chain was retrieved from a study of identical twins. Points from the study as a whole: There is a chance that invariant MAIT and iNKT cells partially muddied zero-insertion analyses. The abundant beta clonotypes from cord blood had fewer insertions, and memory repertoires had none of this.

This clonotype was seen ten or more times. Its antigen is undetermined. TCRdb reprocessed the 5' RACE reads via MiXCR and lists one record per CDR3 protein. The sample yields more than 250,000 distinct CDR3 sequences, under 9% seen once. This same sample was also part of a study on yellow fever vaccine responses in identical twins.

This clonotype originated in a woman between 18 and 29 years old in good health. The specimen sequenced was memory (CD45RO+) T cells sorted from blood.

CDR3 in amino acids: CASSTGRDTEAFF. The CDR3, as DNA: TGTGCCAGCAGCACAGGGCGGGACACTGAAGCTTTCTTT. V usage is TRBV3-1 and J usage is TRBJ1-1; D may be TRBD1 (6 bases). V lost 5 bases, J lost 3 bases, and 10 bases lay in between. The V gene's germline CDR1 is LGHDT and CDR2 YNNKEL (reference sequence). CDR3 length: 13 residues.